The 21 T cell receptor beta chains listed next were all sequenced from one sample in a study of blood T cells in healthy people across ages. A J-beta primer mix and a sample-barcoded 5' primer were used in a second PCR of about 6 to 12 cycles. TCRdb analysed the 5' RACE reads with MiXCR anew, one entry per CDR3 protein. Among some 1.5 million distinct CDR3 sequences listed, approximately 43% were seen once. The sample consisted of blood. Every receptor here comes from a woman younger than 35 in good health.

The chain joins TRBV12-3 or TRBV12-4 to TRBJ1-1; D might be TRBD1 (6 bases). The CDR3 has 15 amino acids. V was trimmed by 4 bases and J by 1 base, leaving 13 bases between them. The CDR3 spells CASSWMRGGNTEAFF. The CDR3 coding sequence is TGTGCCAGCAGTTGGATGAGGGGGGGGAACACTGAAGCTTTCTTT.

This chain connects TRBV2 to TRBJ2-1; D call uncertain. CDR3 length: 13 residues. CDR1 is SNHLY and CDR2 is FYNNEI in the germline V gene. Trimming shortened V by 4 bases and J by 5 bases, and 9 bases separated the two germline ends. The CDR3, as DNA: TGTGCCAGCAGTGCCGTCAGCAACAATGAGCAGTTCTTC. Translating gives CASSAVSNNEQFF. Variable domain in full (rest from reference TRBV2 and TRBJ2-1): EPEVTQTPSHQVTQMGQEVILRCVPISNHLYFYWYRQILGQKVEFLVSFYNNEISEKSEIFDDQFSVERPDGSNFTLKIRSTKLEDSAMYFCASSAVSNNEQFFGPGTRLTVL.

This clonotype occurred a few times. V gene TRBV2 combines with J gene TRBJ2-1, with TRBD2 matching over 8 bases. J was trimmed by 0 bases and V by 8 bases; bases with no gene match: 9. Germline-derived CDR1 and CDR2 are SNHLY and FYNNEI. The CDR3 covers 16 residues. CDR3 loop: CASFQERESSYNEQFF. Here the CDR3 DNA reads TGTGCCAGCTTCCAGGAGCGGGAGAGCTCCTACAATGAGCAGTTCTTC.

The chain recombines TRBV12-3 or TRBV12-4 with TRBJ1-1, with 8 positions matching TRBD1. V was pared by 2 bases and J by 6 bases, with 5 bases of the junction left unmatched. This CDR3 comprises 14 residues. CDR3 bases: TGTGCCAGCAGTTTACAGGGGGCTGGAGCTGAAGCTTTCTTT. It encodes CASSLQGAGAEAFF.

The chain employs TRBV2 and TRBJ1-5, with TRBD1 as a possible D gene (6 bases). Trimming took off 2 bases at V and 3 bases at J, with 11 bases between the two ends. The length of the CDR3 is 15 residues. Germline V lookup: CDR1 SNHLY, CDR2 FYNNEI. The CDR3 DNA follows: TGTGCCAGCAGTGAACGAACAGGGATCAATCAGCCCCAGCATTTT. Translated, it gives CASSERTGINQPQHF.

The CDR3 DNA sequence: TGCGCCAGCAGCCAAGATTGCTCCCTGGGTGGCATTCAGTACTTC. It translates to CASSQDCSLGGIQYF. The V call is TRBV4-1, the J call TRBJ2-4; D remains ambiguous. Germline assignment: CDR1 MGHRA and CDR2 YSYEKL. The CDR3 contains 15 residues. V lost 0 bases and J 9 bases, leaving 15 bases between the germline ends.

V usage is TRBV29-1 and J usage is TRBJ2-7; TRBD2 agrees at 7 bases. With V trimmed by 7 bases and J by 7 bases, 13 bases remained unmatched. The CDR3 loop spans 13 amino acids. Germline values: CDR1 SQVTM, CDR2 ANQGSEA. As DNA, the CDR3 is TGCAGCGCGCGGGAGATCACTACCAATGAGCAGTACTTC. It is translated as CSAREITTNEQYF.

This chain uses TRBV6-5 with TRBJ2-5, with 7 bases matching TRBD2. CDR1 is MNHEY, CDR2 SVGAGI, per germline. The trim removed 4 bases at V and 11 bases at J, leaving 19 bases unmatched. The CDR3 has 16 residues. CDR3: CASSSRLALRENEQYF. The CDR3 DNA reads TGTGCCAGCAGTTCAAGACTAGCCCTACGAGAGAATGAGCAGTACTTC.

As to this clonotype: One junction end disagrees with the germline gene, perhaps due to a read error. DNA for the CDR3: TGCAGTGCTCTAAGCGGGGGGTCGAACACAGATACGCCGTATTTT. Protein sequence: CSALSGGSNTDTPYF. The rearrangement joins TRBV20-1 to TRBJ2-3, with 9 bases that match TRBD2. Germline CDR1 DFQATT, CDR2 SNEGSKA (reference sequence). The CDR3 contains 15 residues.

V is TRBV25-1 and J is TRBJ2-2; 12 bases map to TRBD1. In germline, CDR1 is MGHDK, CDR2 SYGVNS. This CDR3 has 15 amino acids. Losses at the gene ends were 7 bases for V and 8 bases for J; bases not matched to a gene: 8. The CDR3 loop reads CASMGTGGGLGELFF. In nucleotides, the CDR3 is TGTGCCAGCATGGGGACAGGGGGCGGACTTGGGGAGCTGTTTTTT.

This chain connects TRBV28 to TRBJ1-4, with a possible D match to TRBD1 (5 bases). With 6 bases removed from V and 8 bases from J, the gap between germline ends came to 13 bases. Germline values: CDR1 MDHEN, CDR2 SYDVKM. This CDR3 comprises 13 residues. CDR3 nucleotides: TGTGCCAGCAGCAGACCTAGGGGAGAAAAACTGTTTTTT. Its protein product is CASSRPRGEKLFF.

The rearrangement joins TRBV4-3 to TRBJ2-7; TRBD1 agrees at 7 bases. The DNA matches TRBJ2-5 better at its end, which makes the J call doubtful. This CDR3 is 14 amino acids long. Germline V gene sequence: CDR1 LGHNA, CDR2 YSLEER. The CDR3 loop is CASSPGTDQETQYF. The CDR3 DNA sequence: TGCGCCAGCAGCCCTGGGACAGATCAAGAGACCCAGTACTTC.

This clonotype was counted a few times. In DNA form, the CDR3 reads TGTGCCAGCAGAACAGGGGGCAACGGGGAGCTGTTTTTT. Its protein product is CASRTGGNGELFF. The chain combines TRBV25-1 with TRBJ2-2; the match to TRBD1 covers 9 bases. Germline V gene data show CDR1 as MGHDK and CDR2 as SYGVNS. The CDR3 spans 13 residues. V shed 6 bases, J shed 7 bases, and the junction held 3 bases outside the gene matches.

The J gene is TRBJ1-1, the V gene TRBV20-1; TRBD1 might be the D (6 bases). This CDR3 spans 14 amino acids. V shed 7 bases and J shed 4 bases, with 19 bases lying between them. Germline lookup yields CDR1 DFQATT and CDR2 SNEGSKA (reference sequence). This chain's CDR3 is CSVRGARGITEAFF. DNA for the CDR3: TGCAGTGTGAGGGGGGCGCGGGGAATCACTGAAGCTTTCTTT.

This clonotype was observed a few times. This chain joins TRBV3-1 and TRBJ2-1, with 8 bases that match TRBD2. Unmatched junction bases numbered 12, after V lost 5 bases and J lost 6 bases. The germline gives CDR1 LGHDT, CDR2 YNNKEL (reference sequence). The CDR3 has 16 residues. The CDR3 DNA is TGTGCCAGCAGCGTCACCGGGACTAGACTCCGCAATGAGCAGTTCTTC. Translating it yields CASSVTGTRLRNEQFF.

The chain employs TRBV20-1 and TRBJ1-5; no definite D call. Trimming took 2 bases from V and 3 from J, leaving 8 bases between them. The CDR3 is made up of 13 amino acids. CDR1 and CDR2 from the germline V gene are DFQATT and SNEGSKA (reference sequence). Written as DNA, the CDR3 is TGCAGTGCTAGAAACCAGGACAATCAGCCCCAGCATTTT. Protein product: CSARNQDNQPQHF.

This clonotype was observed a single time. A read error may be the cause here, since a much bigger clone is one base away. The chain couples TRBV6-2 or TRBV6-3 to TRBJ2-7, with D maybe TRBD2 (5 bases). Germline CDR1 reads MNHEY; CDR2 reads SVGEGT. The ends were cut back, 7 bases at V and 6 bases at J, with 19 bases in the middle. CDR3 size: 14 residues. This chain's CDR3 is CASTPGSTLSEQYF. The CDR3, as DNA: TGTGCCAGCACTCCGGGGTCAACCCTCTCCGAGCAGTACTTC.

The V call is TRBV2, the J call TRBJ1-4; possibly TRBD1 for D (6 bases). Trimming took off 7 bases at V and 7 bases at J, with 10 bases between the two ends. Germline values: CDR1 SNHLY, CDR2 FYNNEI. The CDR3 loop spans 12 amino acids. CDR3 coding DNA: TGTGCCAGCAAACAGGGCGGTGAAAAACTGTTTTTT. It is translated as CASKQGGEKLFF.

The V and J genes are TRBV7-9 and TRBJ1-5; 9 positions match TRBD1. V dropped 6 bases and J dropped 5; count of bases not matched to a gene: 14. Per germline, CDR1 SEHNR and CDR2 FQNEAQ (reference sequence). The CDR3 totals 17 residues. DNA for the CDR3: TGTGCCAGCAGACGTACTGGGACAGGGACTGAAGATCAGCCCCAGCATTTT. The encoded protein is CASRRTGTGTEDQPQHF. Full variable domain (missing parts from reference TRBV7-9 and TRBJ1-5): DTGVSQNPRHKITKRGQNVTFRCDPISEHNRLYWYRQTLGQGPEFLTYFQNEAQLEKSRLLSDRFSAERPKGSFSTLEIQRTEQGDSAMYLCASRRTGTGTEDQPQHFGDGTRLSIL.

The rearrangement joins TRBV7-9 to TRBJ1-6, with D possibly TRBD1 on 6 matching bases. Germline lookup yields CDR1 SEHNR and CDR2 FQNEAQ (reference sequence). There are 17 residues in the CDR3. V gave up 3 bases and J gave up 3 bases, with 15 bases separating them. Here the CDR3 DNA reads TGTGCCAGCAGCTTGGAGACAGGCACCCTCTATAATTCACCCCTCCACTTT. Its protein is CASSLETGTLYNSPLHF. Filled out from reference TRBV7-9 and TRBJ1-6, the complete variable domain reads DTGVSQNPRHKITKRGQNVTFRCDPISEHNRLYWYRQTLGQGPEFLTYFQNEAQLEKSRLLSDRFSAERPKGSFSTLEIQRTEQGDSAMYLCASSLETGTLYNSPLHFGNGTRLTVT.

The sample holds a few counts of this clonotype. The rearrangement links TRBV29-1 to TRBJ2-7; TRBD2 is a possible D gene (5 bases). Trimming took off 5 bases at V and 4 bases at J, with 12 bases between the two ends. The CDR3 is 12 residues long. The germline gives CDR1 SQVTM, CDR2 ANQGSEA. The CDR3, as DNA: TGCAGCGTTATGGGTAGCGTGTACGAGCAGTACTTC. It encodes CSVMGSVYEQYF.